These T cell receptor beta chains were read from a single sample in a study of CD8 T cell repertoires and HIV-1 epitope variants. No cognate antigen is known for these TCRs. TCRdb keeps only in-frame clones here, not all; method: immunoSEQ multiplex PCR. The sample holds about 5,600 clones; around 60% are singletons and the top ten take roughly 45%. Specimen: cultured CD8+ T cells derived from PBMCs. These receptors were collected from a male donor with HIV. The CDR3 runs from the conserved cysteine through the conserved F or W. Fields, in order: J gene, V gene, clone size, D gene, CDR3 protein, CDR3 DNA. A D gene is named only where the DNA matches it firmly. Expanded clones get a size class; other rows say once, few or many, or leave the size out.

J gene: TRBJ1-4
V gene: TRBV7-8
clone size: .
D gene: TRBD1
CDR3 protein: CASSPGQAINEKLFF
CDR3 DNA: TGTGCCAGCAGCCCCGGACAGGCGATTAATGAAAAACTGTTTTTT

J gene: TRBJ2-3
V gene: TRBV14
clone size: .
D gene: .
CDR3 protein: CASSGGGADTQYF
CDR3 DNA: TGTGCCAGCAGCGGGGGAGGCGCAGATACGCAGTATTTT

J gene: TRBJ2-3
V gene: TRBV28
clone size: .
D gene: .
CDR3 protein: CASSLGAQRADTQYF
CDR3 DNA: TGTGCCAGCAGTTTAGGGGCCCAAAGAGCAGATACGCAGTATTTT

J gene: TRBJ2-1
V gene: TRBV14
clone size: once
D gene: TRBD2
CDR3 protein: CVVDSGSNEQFF
CDR3 DNA: TGTGTCGTCGATAGCGGGAGTAATGAGCAGTTCTTC

J gene: TRBJ2-5
V gene: TRBV7-6
clone size: .
D gene: TRBD2
CDR3 protein: CASSLASGAGGLETQYF
CDR3 DNA: TGTGCCAGCAGCTTAGCCTCGGGAGCGGGAGGTCTGGAGACCCAGTACTTC

J gene: TRBJ1-1
V gene: TRBV9
clone size: .
D gene: .
CDR3 protein: CASSPGGETNTEAFF
CDR3 DNA: TGTGCCAGCAGCCCAGGCGGGGAAACGAACACTGAAGCTTTCTTT

J gene: TRBJ1-2
V gene: TRBV19
clone size: few
D gene: .
CDR3 protein: CASSPTDYGYTF
CDR3 DNA: TGTGCCAGTAGTCCGACAGACTATGGCTACACCTTC

J gene: TRBJ2-1
V gene: TRBV27
clone size: .
D gene: .
CDR3 protein: CASSLSGGWGNEQFF
CDR3 DNA: TGTGCCAGCAGTTTATCGGGGGGCTGGGGCAATGAGCAGTTCTTC

J gene: TRBJ2-3
V gene: TRBV10-3
clone size: .
D gene: TRBD2
CDR3 protein: CAIRPGLHTDTQYF
CDR3 DNA: TGTGCCATCAGGCCGGGACTACACACAGATACGCAGTATTTT

J gene: TRBJ2-1
V gene: TRBV2
clone size: once
D gene: .
CDR3 protein: CASSHSVSSYNEQFF
CDR3 DNA: TGTGCCAGCAGTCATAGCGTCAGCTCCTACAATGAGCAGTTCTTC

J gene: TRBJ2-3
V gene: TRBV5-1
clone size: .
D gene: .
CDR3 protein: CASSLKGSGMGTTDTQYF
CDR3 DNA: TGCGCCAGCAGCTTGAAGGGGTCAGGGATGGGCACGACAGATACGCAGTATTTT

J gene: TRBJ2-3
V gene: TRBV5-6
clone size: few
D gene: TRBD1
CDR3 protein: CASSFGTGLLADTQYF
CDR3 DNA: TGTGCCAGCAGCTTCGGGACAGGGCTTCTTGCAGATACGCAGTATTTT

J gene: TRBJ1-1
V gene: TRBV7-9
clone size: .
D gene: .
CDR3 protein: CASSLLDGPPEAFF
CDR3 DNA: TGTGCCAGCAGCTTACTAGACGGCCCCCCTGAAGCTTTCTTT

J gene: TRBJ2-3
V gene: TRBV29-1
clone size: .
D gene: .
CDR3 protein: CSVVASWGDTQYF
CDR3 DNA: TGCAGCGTTGTGGCTAGCTGGGGAGATACGCAGTATTTT

J gene: TRBJ2-2
V gene: TRBV5-1
clone size: .
D gene: .
CDR3 protein: CASSLAGAAPGELFF
CDR3 DNA: TGCGCCAGCAGCTTGGCTGGGGCCGCCCCCGGGGAGCTGTTTTTT

J gene: TRBJ2-2
V gene: TRBV7-8
clone size: .
D gene: .
CDR3 protein: CASSLDAVQPSNTGELFF
CDR3 DNA: TGTGCCAGCAGCTTAGATGCAGTTCAGCCTTCGAACACCGGGGAGCTGTTTTTT

J gene: TRBJ2-5
V gene: TRBV21-1
clone size: .
D gene: .
CDR3 protein: CASCKGMEEETQYF
CDR3 DNA: TGTGCCAGCTGCAAGGGGATGGAAGAAGAGACCCAGTACTTC

J gene: TRBJ2-3
V gene: TRBV6-6
clone size: .
D gene: .
CDR3 protein: CASTKGSTDTQYF
CDR3 DNA: TGTGCCAGCACCAAAGGGAGCACAGATACGCAGTATTTT

J gene: TRBJ2-1
V gene: TRBV28
clone size: .
D gene: TRBD2
CDR3 protein: CASNLGRSGNSYNEQFF
CDR3 DNA: TGTGCCAGCAACTTGGGACGGAGCGGGAACTCCTACAATGAGCAGTTCTTC

J gene: TRBJ1-2
V gene: TRBV28
clone size: .
D gene: TRBD1
CDR3 protein: CASSFAGTGNYGYTF
CDR3 DNA: TGTGCCAGCAGTTTCGCCGGGACAGGGAACTATGGCTACACCTTC

J gene: TRBJ2-7
V gene: TRBV2
clone size: .
D gene: .
CDR3 protein: CASSVQSYEQYF
CDR3 DNA: TGTGCCAGCAGTGTTCAGAGCTACGAGCAGTACTTC

J gene: TRBJ2-3
V gene: TRBV7-9
clone size: .
D gene: .
CDR3 protein: CASSRELTDTQYF
CDR3 DNA: TGTGCCAGCAGTCGGGAGCTCACAGATACGCAGTATTTT

J gene: TRBJ2-1
V gene: TRBV14
clone size: .
D gene: TRBD2
CDR3 protein: CASSKGLTYNEQFF
CDR3 DNA: TGTGCCAGCAGCAAGGGACTAACTTACAATGAGCAGTTCTTC

J gene: TRBJ2-7
V gene: TRBV6-1
clone size: few
D gene: .
CDR3 protein: CASSEGEGGGYEQYF
CDR3 DNA: TGTGCCAGCAGTGAAGGGGAGGGAGGGGGCTACGAGCAGTACTTC

J gene: TRBJ1-2
V gene: TRBV6-5
clone size: .
D gene: TRBD1
CDR3 protein: CASSYNRGQRYGYTF
CDR3 DNA: TGTGCCAGCAGTTATAACCGGGGACAGCGCTATGGCTACACCTTC

J gene: TRBJ1-3
V gene: TRBV29-1
clone size: .
D gene: .
CDR3 protein: CSVEQGNTIYF
CDR3 DNA: TGCAGCGTCGAACAGGGAAACACCATATATTTT

J gene: TRBJ2-5
V gene: TRBV5-1
clone size: once
D gene: .
CDR3 protein: CASSPKVANPAETQYF
CDR3 DNA: TGCGCCAGCAGCCCGAAGGTGGCAAATCCTGCGGAGACCCAGTACTTC

J gene: TRBJ2-3
V gene: TRBV19
clone size: .
D gene: TRBD2
CDR3 protein: CASSPGTSGIVITDTQYF
CDR3 DNA: TGTGCCAGTAGTCCCGGGACTAGCGGGATCGTTATCACAGATACGCAGTATTTT

J gene: TRBJ2-1
V gene: TRBV5-1
clone size: .
D gene: .
CDR3 protein: CASSLRVPGRDRYNEQFF
CDR3 DNA: TGCGCCAGCAGCTTAAGGGTCCCGGGCAGGGATCGTTACAATGAGCAGTTCTTC

J gene: TRBJ1-1
V gene: TRBV19
clone size: .
D gene: .
CDR3 protein: CASSIPGVTEAFF
CDR3 DNA: TGTGCCAGTAGTATACCGGGGGTCACTGAAGCTTTCTTT

J gene: TRBJ1-2
V gene: TRBV7-8
clone size: few
D gene: TRBD1
CDR3 protein: CASSQGSGQGDGYTF
CDR3 DNA: TGTGCCAGCAGCCAAGGGTCAGGCCAGGGGGATGGCTACACCTTC

J gene: TRBJ2-1
V gene: TRBV19
clone size: .
D gene: TRBD1
CDR3 protein: CASSTDRVSYNEQFF
CDR3 DNA: TGTGCCAGTAGTACAGACAGGGTGTCCTACAATGAGCAGTTCTTC

J gene: TRBJ2-7
V gene: TRBV11-2
clone size: .
D gene: TRBD2
CDR3 protein: CASSLPSSGVGEQYF
CDR3 DNA: TGTGCCAGCAGCTTACCCTCTAGCGGGGTCGGTGAGCAGTACTTC

J gene: TRBJ2-5
V gene: TRBV18
clone size: .
D gene: .
CDR3 protein: CASSPPGQQETQYF
CDR3 DNA: TGTGCCAGCTCACCACCGGGTCAGCAAGAGACCCAGTACTTC

J gene: TRBJ2-1
V gene: TRBV7-9
clone size: .
D gene: TRBD1
CDR3 protein: CASSSTGWGEQFF
CDR3 DNA: TGTGCCAGCAGCTCGACAGGGTGGGGTGAGCAGTTCTTC

J gene: TRBJ2-3
V gene: TRBV7-9
clone size: .
D gene: .
CDR3 protein: CASSLVEQRTDTQYF
CDR3 DNA: TGTGCCAGCAGCTTAGTTGAGCAGCGCACAGATACGCAGTATTTT

J gene: TRBJ1-2
V gene: TRBV4-1
clone size: .
D gene: .
CDR3 protein: CASSPRDGYYGYTF
CDR3 DNA: TGCGCCAGCAGCCCCCGGGACGGATACTATGGCTACACCTTC

J gene: TRBJ1-2
V gene: TRBV7-9
clone size: .
D gene: .
CDR3 protein: CASSPSSNGYTF
CDR3 DNA: TGTGCCAGCAGCCCAAGCTCGAACGGCTACACCTTC

J gene: TRBJ2-6
V gene: TRBV28
clone size: .
D gene: TRBD1
CDR3 protein: CATGTGSSGANVLTF
CDR3 DNA: TGTGCCACCGGGACAGGGTCCTCTGGGGCCAACGTCCTGACTTTC

J gene: TRBJ1-5
V gene: TRBV27
clone size: once
D gene: .
CDR3 protein: CASSSGGQGPSNQPQHF
CDR3 DNA: TGTGCCAGCAGTTCGGGAGGGCAGGGCCCTAGCAATCAGCCCCAGCATTTT

J gene: TRBJ2-2
V gene: TRBV7-3
clone size: .
D gene: TRBD2
CDR3 protein: CASSRLADTGELFF
CDR3 DNA: TGTGCCAGCAGCCGACTAGCGGACACCGGGGAGCTGTTTTTT

J gene: TRBJ2-7
V gene: TRBV5-1
clone size: few
D gene: TRBD1
CDR3 protein: CASSSTGTGGYEQYF
CDR3 DNA: TGCGCCAGCAGCTCGACCGGGACAGGGGGATACGAGCAGTACTTC

J gene: TRBJ2-7
V gene: TRBV27
clone size: .
D gene: TRBD1
CDR3 protein: CAGQDSTDRVVTYEQYF
CDR3 DNA: TGTGCCGGCCAAGATTCAACCGACAGGGTGGTAACCTACGAGCAGTACTTC

J gene: TRBJ1-4
V gene: TRBV28
clone size: .
D gene: TRBD1
CDR3 protein: CASSPLTGVNEKLFF
CDR3 DNA: TGTGCCAGCAGTCCTCTGACAGGGGTTAATGAAAAACTGTTTTTT

J gene: TRBJ1-1
V gene: TRBV28
clone size: medium-sized
D gene: TRBD1
CDR3 protein: CASSPIGTGEAFF
CDR3 DNA: TGTGCCAGCAGTCCCATTGGGACAGGAGAAGCTTTCTTT

J gene: TRBJ1-5
V gene: TRBV15
clone size: .
D gene: .
CDR3 protein: CATSWQANQPQHF
CDR3 DNA: TGTGCCACCAGCTGGCAGGCCAATCAGCCCCAGCATTTT

J gene: TRBJ2-7
V gene: TRBV13
clone size: once
D gene: .
CDR3 protein: CASSLTGKNEQYF
CDR3 DNA: TGTGCCAGCAGCTTGACAGGCAAGAACGAGCAGTACTTC

J gene: TRBJ1-1
V gene: TRBV4-3
clone size: .
D gene: .
CDR3 protein: CASSQDQGTTEAFF
CDR3 DNA: TGCGCCAGCAGCCAAGATCAGGGAACCACTGAAGCTTTCTTT

J gene: TRBJ2-2
V gene: TRBV13
clone size: .
D gene: TRBD2
CDR3 protein: CASSLGQGLAGRNTGELFF
CDR3 DNA: TGTGCCAGCAGCTTAGGCCAGGGACTAGCGGGAAGGAACACCGGGGAGCTGTTTTTT

J gene: TRBJ1-1
V gene: TRBV28
clone size: .
D gene: .
CDR3 protein: CASSPTVRLTEAFF
CDR3 DNA: TGTGCCAGCAGCCCCACCGTAAGGCTGACTGAAGCTTTCTTT

J gene: TRBJ2-1
V gene: TRBV2
clone size: .
D gene: .
CDR3 protein: CASSIYEQFF
CDR3 DNA: TGCGCCAGCAGTATTTATGAGCAGTTCTTC